Listed here are 11 T cell receptor beta chains from one sample, sequenced in a study of blood T cells in healthy people across ages. A second 7 to 11 cycle PCR used barcoded and J-beta primers. A single record per CDR3 protein comes from TCRdb applying MiXCR to the 5' RACE reads. The table lists hundreds of thousands of distinct CDR3 sequences, around 46% of them singletons. Input material: blood. The receptors derive from a man in his thirties or forties in good health.

The V and J genes are TRBV5-6 and TRBJ2-1; D unresolved. V lost 2 bases and J lost 0, with 9 bases in between. Germline values: CDR1 SGHDT, CDR2 YYEEEE. CDR3 length equals 15 residues. The CDR3 loop reads CASSFGVSSYNEQFF. CDR3 DNA sequence: TGTGCCAGCAGCTTTGGGGTAAGCTCCTACAATGAGCAGTTCTTC. The complete variable domain, with remaining parts taken from reference TRBV5-6 and TRBJ2-1, reads DAGVTQSPTHLIKTRGQQVTLRCSPKSGHDTVSWYQQALGQGPQFIFQYYEEEERQRGNFPDRFSGHQFPNYSSELNVNALLLGDSALYLCASSFGVSSYNEQFFGPGTRLTVL.

The chain joins TRBV7-2 to TRBJ2-3, with TRBD2 identical over 7 bases. This CDR3 has 15 residues. With 5 bases clipped from V and 5 bases from J, the junction kept 10 bases outside the gene matches. Germline V gene sequence: CDR1 SGHTA, CDR2 FQGNSA. CDR3 DNA: TGTGCCAGCAGCCTTGGGGGGGGGTGGGTAGATACGCAGTATTTT. It codes for CASSLGGGWVDTQYF.

This chain uses TRBV28 with TRBJ1-5, with 7 bases identical to TRBD1. Germline V gives CDR1 MDHEN, CDR2 SYDVKM. The V segment lost 7 bases and the J segment 5 bases; nucleotides outside the gene matches: 14. This CDR3 has 16 amino acids. The CDR3 loop reads CASTSLGAGGHQPQHF. The CDR3 DNA reads TGTGCCAGCACCTCCTTGGGGGCAGGGGGTCATCAGCCCCAGCATTTT.

The rearrangement links TRBV5-1 to TRBJ1-2; D is possibly TRBD1 (6 bases). Trimming removed 3 bases from V and 5 bases from J, with 17 bases in between. The germline V gene encodes CDR1 SGHRS and CDR2 YFSETQ. This CDR3 spans 15 amino acids. In DNA, the CDR3 is TGCGCCAGCAGCTCTTTGGACAGTCCTGGGTATGGCTACACCTTC. Encoded protein: CASSSLDSPGYGYTF. Looking up the rest from reference TRBV5-1 and TRBJ1-2 gives the full variable domain: KAGVTQTPRYLIKTRGQQVTLSCSPISGHRSVSWYQQTPGQGLQFLFEYFSETQRNKGNFPGRFSGRQFSNSRSEMNVSTLELGDSALYLCASSSLDSPGYGYTFGSGTRLTVV.

The CDR3 region is CASSYPTGQGSGYTF. The CDR3 DNA follows: TGTGCCAGCAGTTACCCCACGGGACAGGGAAGTGGCTACACCTTC. The chain has TRBV6-2 or TRBV6-3 and TRBJ1-2, with 9 bases matching TRBD1. J lost 7 bases, V lost 2 bases, and 8 bases had no gene match. This CDR3 is built from 15 residues. CDR1 is MNHEY, CDR2 SVGEGT, per germline.

The chain joins TRBV20-1 to TRBJ2-7; D perhaps matches TRBD1 (6 bases). CDR1 and CDR2 (germline): DFQATT, SNEGSKA (reference sequence). V was pared by 3 bases and J by 7 bases, with 10 bases between. The CDR3 runs to 11 residues. The CDR3 coding sequence is TGCAGTGCTAGCCCAGGGGAGGAGCAGTACTTC. Encoded protein: CSASPGEEQYF.

The genes are TRBV5-1 and TRBJ2-5; D is ambiguous. The DNA end is a closer match to TRBJ2-7, so the J assignment may be wrong. Germline CDR1 and CDR2: SGHRS and YFSETQ. This CDR3 contains 13 residues. The CDR3 is CASSLSPYYEQYF. CDR3 coding DNA: TGCGCCAGCAGCCTTTCGCCGTACTACGAGCAGTACTTC.

The chain carries TRBV10-3 and TRBJ2-1; 11 bases map to TRBD2. CDR1 is ENHRY and CDR2 is SYGVKD in the germline V gene. CDR3 length: 16 residues. Germline trimming cut 6 bases from V and 9 bases from J; bases unmatched to any gene: 13. For the CDR3, the DNA is TGTGCCATCAGAGACGCCCTAGCGGGGGGACCGGGTGAGCAGTTCTTC. Its protein is CAIRDALAGGPGEQFF.

The V call is TRBV20-1, the J call TRBJ1-1; a possible D gene is TRBD1 (6 bases). Trimming took 0 bases from V and 5 from J, leaving 16 bases between them. The CDR3 loop spans 15 amino acids. The germline V gene has CDR1 DFQATT and CDR2 SNEGSKA (reference sequence). CDR3 amino acids: CSARDLQGRRTEAFF. CDR3 in DNA: TGCAGTGCTAGAGATCTGCAGGGGCGGAGAACTGAAGCTTTCTTT.

The chain employs TRBV4-3 and TRBJ1-2, with D perhaps TRBD1 (5 bases). Trimming left V 0 bases short and J 4 bases short, with 15 bases between. This CDR3 contains 16 residues. CDR1 is LGHNA, CDR2 YSLEER, per germline. For the CDR3, the DNA is TGCGCCAGCAGCCAAGATGGGACCGAGGCCCCCTATGGCTACACCTTC. This encodes CASSQDGTEAPYGYTF.

This rearrangement joins TRBV7-2 to TRBJ2-4; 11 nucleotides agree with TRBD2. The J call is uncertain, as TRBJ2-7 better fits the DNA end. The CDR3 runs to 15 residues. Germline CDR1 SGHTA, CDR2 FQGNSA. CDR3 DNA sequence: TGTGCCAGCAGCTCCCGACTAGCGGGGATGTACGAGCAGTACTTC. This sequence encodes CASSSRLAGMYEQYF.